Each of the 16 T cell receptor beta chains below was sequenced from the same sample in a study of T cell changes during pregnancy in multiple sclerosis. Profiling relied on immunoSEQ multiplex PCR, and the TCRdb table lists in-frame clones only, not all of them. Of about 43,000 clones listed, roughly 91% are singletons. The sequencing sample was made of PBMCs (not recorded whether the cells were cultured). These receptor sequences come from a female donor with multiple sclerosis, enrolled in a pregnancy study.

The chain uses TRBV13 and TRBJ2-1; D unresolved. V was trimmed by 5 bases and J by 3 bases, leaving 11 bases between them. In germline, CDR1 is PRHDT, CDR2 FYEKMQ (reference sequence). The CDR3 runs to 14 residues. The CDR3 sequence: CASSPQPFYNEQFF. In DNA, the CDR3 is TGTGCCAGCAGCCCACAGCCCTTCTACAATGAGCAGTTCTTC. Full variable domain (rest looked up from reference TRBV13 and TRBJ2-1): AAGVIQSPRHLIKEKRETATLKCYPIPRHDTVYWYQQGPGQDPQFLISFYEKMQSDKGSIPDRFSAQQFSDYHSELNMSSLELGDSALYFCASSPQPFYNEQFFGPGTRLTVL.

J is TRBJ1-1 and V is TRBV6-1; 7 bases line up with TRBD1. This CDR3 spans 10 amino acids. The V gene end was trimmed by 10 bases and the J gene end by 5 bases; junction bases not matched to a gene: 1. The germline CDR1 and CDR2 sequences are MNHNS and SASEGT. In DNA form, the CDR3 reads TGTGCCACCAGGGGGACTGAAGCTTTCTTT. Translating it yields CATRGTEAFF.

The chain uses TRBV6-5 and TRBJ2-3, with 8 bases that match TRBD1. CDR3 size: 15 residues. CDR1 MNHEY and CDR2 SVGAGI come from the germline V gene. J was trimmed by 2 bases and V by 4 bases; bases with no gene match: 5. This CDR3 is CASSWGQVDTDTQYF. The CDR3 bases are TGTGCCAGCAGTTGGGGACAGGTAGACACAGATACGCAGTATTTT.

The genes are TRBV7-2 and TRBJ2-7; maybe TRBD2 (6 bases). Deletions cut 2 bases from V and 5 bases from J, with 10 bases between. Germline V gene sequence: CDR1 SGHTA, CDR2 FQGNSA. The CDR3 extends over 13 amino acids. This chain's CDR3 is CASSLRGGDEQYF. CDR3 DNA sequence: TGTGCCAGCAGCTTACGGGGAGGAGACGAGCAGTACTTC. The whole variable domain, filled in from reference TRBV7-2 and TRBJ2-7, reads GAGVSQSPSNKVTEKGKDVELRCDPISGHTALYWYRQSLGQGLEFLIYFQGNSAPDKSGLPSDRFSAERTGGSVSTLTIQRTQQEDSAVYLCASSLRGGDEQYFGPGTRLTVT.

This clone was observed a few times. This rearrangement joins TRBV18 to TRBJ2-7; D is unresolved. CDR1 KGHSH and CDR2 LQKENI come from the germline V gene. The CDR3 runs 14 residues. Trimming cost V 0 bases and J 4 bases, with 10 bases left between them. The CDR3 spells CASSPPKGWYEQYF. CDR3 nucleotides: TGTGCCAGCTCACCACCGAAGGGATGGTACGAGCAGTACTTC.

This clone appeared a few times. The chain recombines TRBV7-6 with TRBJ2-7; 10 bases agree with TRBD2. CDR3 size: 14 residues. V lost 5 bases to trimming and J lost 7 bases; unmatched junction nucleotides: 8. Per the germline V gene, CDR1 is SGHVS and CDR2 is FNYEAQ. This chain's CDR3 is CASSRAGGPGEQYF. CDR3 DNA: TGTGCCAGCAGCCGAGCGGGAGGGCCGGGGGAGCAGTACTTC.

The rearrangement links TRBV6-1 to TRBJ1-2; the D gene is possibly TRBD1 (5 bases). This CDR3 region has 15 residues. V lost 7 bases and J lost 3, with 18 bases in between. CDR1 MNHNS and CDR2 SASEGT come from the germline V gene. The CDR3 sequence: CASTPPRASDYGYTF. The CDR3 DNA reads TGTGCCAGCACACCCCCCAGGGCATCGGACTATGGCTACACCTTC.

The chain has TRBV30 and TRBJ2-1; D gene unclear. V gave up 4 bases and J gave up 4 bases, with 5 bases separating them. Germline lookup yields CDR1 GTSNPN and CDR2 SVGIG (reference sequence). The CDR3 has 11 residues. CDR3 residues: CAWTGYNEQFF. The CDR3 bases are TGTGCCTGGACAGGTTACAATGAGCAGTTCTTC.

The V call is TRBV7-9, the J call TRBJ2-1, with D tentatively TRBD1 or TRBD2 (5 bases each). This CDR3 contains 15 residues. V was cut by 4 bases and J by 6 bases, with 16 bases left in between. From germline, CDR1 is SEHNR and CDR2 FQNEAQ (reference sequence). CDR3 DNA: TGTGCCAGCAGCTCGTCCCGTGGGACCCTCAATGAGCAGTTCTTC. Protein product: CASSSSRGTLNEQFF.

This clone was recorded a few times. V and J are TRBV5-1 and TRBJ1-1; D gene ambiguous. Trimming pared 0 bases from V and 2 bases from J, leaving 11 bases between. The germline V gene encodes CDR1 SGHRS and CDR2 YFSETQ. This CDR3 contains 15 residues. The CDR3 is CASSLAEAGNTEAFF. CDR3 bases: TGCGCCAGCAGCTTGGCCGAGGCGGGAAACACTGAAGCTTTCTTT. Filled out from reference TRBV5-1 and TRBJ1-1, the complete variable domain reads KAGVTQTPRYLIKTRGQQVTLSCSPISGHRSVSWYQQTPGQGLQFLFEYFSETQRNKGNFPGRFSGRQFSNSRSEMNVSTLELGDSALYLCASSLAEAGNTEAFFGQGTRLTVV.

The CDR3 DNA sequence: TGTGCCAATAACATTGGGACAGGCCTATGGGAGCCCCAGCATTTT. It yields the protein CANNIGTGLWEPQHF. This sequence joins TRBV21-1 and TRBJ1-5; the D call of TRBD1 is as the table states it, not checked on the DNA. TRBV21-1 is designated a pseudogene. The length of the CDR3 is 15 residues.

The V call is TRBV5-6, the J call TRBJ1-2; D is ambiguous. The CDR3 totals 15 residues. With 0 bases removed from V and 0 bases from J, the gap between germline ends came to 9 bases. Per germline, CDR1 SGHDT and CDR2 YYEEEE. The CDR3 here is CASSLVASSNYGYTF. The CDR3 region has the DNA TGTGCCAGCAGCTTGGTTGCCAGTTCTAACTATGGCTACACCTTC.

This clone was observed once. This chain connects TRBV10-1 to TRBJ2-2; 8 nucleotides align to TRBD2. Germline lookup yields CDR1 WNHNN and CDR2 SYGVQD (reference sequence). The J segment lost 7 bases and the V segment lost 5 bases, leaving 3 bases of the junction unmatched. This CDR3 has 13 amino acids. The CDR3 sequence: CASSLAGGGELFF. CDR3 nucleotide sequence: TGCGCCAGCAGTCTAGCGGGTGGCGGGGAGCTGTTTTTT.

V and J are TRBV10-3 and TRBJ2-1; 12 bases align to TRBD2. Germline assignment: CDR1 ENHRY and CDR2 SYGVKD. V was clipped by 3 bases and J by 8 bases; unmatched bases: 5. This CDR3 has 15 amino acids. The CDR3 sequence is CAISDLAGGSDEQFF. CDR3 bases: TGTGCCATCAGTGATCTAGCGGGAGGGTCGGATGAGCAGTTCTTC.

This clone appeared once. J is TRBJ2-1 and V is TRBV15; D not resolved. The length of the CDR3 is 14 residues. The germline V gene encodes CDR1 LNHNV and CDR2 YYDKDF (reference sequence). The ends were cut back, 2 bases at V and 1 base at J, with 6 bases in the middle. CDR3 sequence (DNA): TGTGCCACCAGCAGACTGGGTTCCTACAATGAGCAGTTCTTC. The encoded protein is CATSRLGSYNEQFF.

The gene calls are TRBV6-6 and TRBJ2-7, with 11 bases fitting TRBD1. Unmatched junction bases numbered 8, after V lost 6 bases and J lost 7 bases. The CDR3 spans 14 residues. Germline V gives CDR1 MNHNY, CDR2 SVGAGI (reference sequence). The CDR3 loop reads CASREGQGAREQYF. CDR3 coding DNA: TGTGCCAGCAGGGAAGGACAGGGGGCGCGGGAGCAGTACTTC.